The 17 T cell receptor beta chains below all came from one sample that was sequenced in a study of T-cell memory formation after mild COVID-19. From the 5' RACE reads, TCRdb called clonotypes with MiXCR, one entry per CDR3 protein. Among about 170,000 distinct CDR3 sequences listed, 10% to 15% were seen once. Sequenced sample: PBMCs or a T cell subset sorted from them (not recorded which). These receptors all stem from a young man who had mild COVID-19 (a few samples of this study predate the infection). Cell type and time point are not known.

This clonotype has a handful of counts. CDR3 residues: CASSVGAYGGTDTQYF. The CDR3 DNA reads TGTGCCAGCAGCGTTGGGGCATACGGCGGTACAGATACGCAGTATTTT. The chain employs TRBV9 and TRBJ2-3; D is perhaps TRBD1 (5 bases). Germline loops: CDR1 SGDLS, CDR2 YYNGEE. V dropped 2 bases and J dropped 3 bases, with 16 bases sitting between them. There are 16 residues in the CDR3.

This rearrangement joins TRBV12-3 or TRBV12-4 to TRBJ2-7; 9 bases match TRBD2. This CDR3 has 15 amino acids. Trimming cost V 5 bases and J 3 bases; bases outside gene matches: 8. In nucleotides, the CDR3 is TGTGCCAGCAGTCCATTAGCGGGGGCCGTCTACGAGCAGTACTTC. This encodes CASSPLAGAVYEQYF.

This chain links TRBV12-3 or TRBV12-4 with TRBJ2-5; TRBD2 matches at 14 bases. V lost 5 bases to trimming and J lost 5 bases; unmatched junction nucleotides: 7. This CDR3 is built from 16 residues. CDR3 nucleotides: TGTGCCAGCAGTATGGGACTAGCGGGGGCATGGGAGACCCAGTACTTC. This codes for CASSMGLAGAWETQYF.

This clonotype was picked up a small number of times. This chain uses TRBV7-2 with TRBJ2-1; D is unclear. Germline CDR1 reads SGHTA; CDR2 reads FQGNSA. CDR3 length equals 14 residues. Trimming removed 4 bases at V and 0 bases at J, with 7 bases between. The CDR3 sequence is CASSWLDSYNEQFF. CDR3 DNA: TGTGCCAGCAGCTGGTTGGACTCCTACAATGAGCAGTTCTTC.

This clonotype came up many times. The chain couples TRBV5-1 to TRBJ1-1; no firm D call. Germline V lookup: CDR1 SGHRS, CDR2 YFSETQ. The CDR3 spans 16 residues. V lost 0 bases and J 1 base, leaving 13 bases between the germline ends. CDR3 DNA: TGCGCCAGCAGCTTGGGGCCCATGGGTGCGAACACTGAAGCTTTCTTT. It specifies CASSLGPMGANTEAFF. The full variable domain, completed using reference TRBV5-1 and TRBJ1-1, is KAGVTQTPRYLIKTRGQQVTLSCSPISGHRSVSWYQQTPGQGLQFLFEYFSETQRNKGNFPGRFSGRQFSNSRSEMNVSTLELGDSALYLCASSLGPMGANTEAFFGQGTRLTVV.

This clonotype was counted a few times. The genes are TRBV10-3 and TRBJ1-3; 8 positions match TRBD1. The CDR3 sequence is 15 residues long. With 6 bases clipped from V and 3 bases from J, the junction kept 7 bases outside the gene matches. Germline CDR1 reads ENHRY; CDR2 reads SYGVKD. This CDR3 is CAISAPDRGGNTIYF. The DNA of the CDR3 is TGTGCCATCAGCGCCCCCGACAGGGGTGGAAACACCATATATTTT.

In its sample, this clonotype was seen a few times. The V call is TRBV4-1, the J call TRBJ1-5; 7 bases agree with TRBD1. Losses at the gene ends were 2 bases for V and 4 bases for J; bases not matched to a gene: 5. Germline values: CDR1 MGHRA, CDR2 YSYEKL. CDR3 length equals 15 residues. For the CDR3, the DNA is TGCGCCAGCAGCCAACCGACAGGGCGGAATCAGCCCCAGCATTTT. Amino acids: CASSQPTGRNQPQHF.

Here the CDR3 DNA reads TGTGCCAGCAGCTCGGACGGGCGCAATCAGCCCCAGCATTTT. It specifies CASSSDGRNQPQHF. This chain joins TRBV7-2 and TRBJ1-5; D gene unclear. Per the germline V gene, CDR1 is SGHTA and CDR2 is FQGNSA. CDR3 length: 14 amino acids. V was shortened by 4 bases and J by 2 bases, with 9 bases between the two germline ends.

This clonotype was detected ten times or more. This chain connects TRBV7-2 to TRBJ1-5, with 9 bases lining up with TRBD1. J lost 5 bases, V lost 5 bases, and 4 bases had no gene match. Germline values: CDR1 SGHTA, CDR2 FQGNSA. This CDR3 contains 14 residues. The CDR3 sequence: CASSQQGAYQPQHF. The DNA for the CDR3 is TGTGCCAGCAGCCAACAGGGGGCCTATCAGCCCCAGCATTTT.

This clonotype was counted many times. J is TRBJ2-5 and V is TRBV7-9, with TRBD2 as a possible D gene (6 bases). The CDR3 is 16 residues long. The germline CDR1 and CDR2 sequences are SEHNR and FQNEAQ (reference sequence). Trimming removed 4 bases from V and 4 bases from J, with 19 bases in between. The CDR3 sequence is CASSYGRAGTLETQYF. The CDR3 DNA reads TGTGCCAGCAGCTACGGGCGTGCAGGGACTCTAGAGACCCAGTACTTC.

This clonotype was seen once. The rearrangement uses TRBV18 and TRBJ2-7; D possibly uses TRBD1 or TRBD2 (5 bases each). Deletions cut 1 base from V and 2 bases from J, with 9 bases between. The CDR3 covers 14 residues. Germline V lookup: CDR1 KGHSH, CDR2 LQKENI. As DNA, the CDR3 is TGTGCCAGCTCACCACGCCGGGACCCCTACGAGCAGTACGTC. This sequence encodes CASSPRRDPYEQYV.

The chain combines TRBV6-6 with TRBJ2-6, with 9 bases fitting TRBD1. With V trimmed by 4 bases and J by 7 bases, 5 bases remained unmatched. Germline CDR1 and CDR2: MNHNY and SVGAGI (reference sequence). This CDR3 is built from 15 residues. The CDR3, as DNA: TGTGCCAGCAGTTTTACAGGGGGCAGTGCCAACGTCCTGACTTTC. This codes for CASSFTGGSANVLTF.

The chain is built from TRBV29-1 and TRBJ2-7, with 7 bases fitting TRBD1. Germline CDR1 and CDR2: SQVTM and ANQGSEA. The CDR3 runs 12 residues. The V gene end was trimmed by 4 bases and the J gene end by 4 bases; junction bases not matched to a gene: 4. The CDR3 DNA sequence: TGCAGCGTTGTCAACAGGGGATACGAGCAGTACTTC. Amino acids: CSVVNRGYEQYF.

This clonotype was seen only a few times. The chain joins TRBV5-1 to TRBJ1-1; D possibly corresponds to TRBD1 (5 bases). V was clipped by 0 bases and J by 5 bases, with 11 bases between them. In germline, CDR1 is SGHRS, CDR2 YFSETQ. The CDR3 is made up of 14 amino acids. CDR3 sequence: CASSLVTWGTEAFF. CDR3 in DNA: TGCGCCAGCAGCTTGGTGACATGGGGGACTGAAGCTTTCTTT.

This clonotype was observed a few times. This rearrangement joins TRBV5-1 to TRBJ2-3; D not certain. This CDR3 has 16 residues. V was shortened by 4 bases and J by 0 bases, with 15 bases between the two germline ends. Germline V gives CDR1 SGHRS, CDR2 YFSETQ. The CDR3 is CASSLRHSASTDTQYF. CDR3 nucleotide sequence: TGCGCCAGCAGCCTCCGACACAGTGCTAGCACAGATACGCAGTATTTT.

This chain connects TRBV10-3 to TRBJ2-3; weak D call: TRBD2 (5 bases). CDR3 length: 14 residues. The germline V and J ends were trimmed by 6 bases and 0 bases, with 10 bases remaining between them. CDR1 and CDR2 from the germline V gene are ENHRY and SYGVKD. The CDR3: CAIRVSDSTDTQYF. The CDR3 DNA is TGTGCCATCAGAGTTAGCGACAGCACAGATACGCAGTATTTT.

The chain is built from TRBV9 and TRBJ1-2; a weak D match, TRBD1 (6 bases). The CDR3 has 14 amino acids. The germline V and J ends were trimmed by 0 bases and 5 bases, with 11 bases remaining between them. Germline V CDR1 and CDR2: SGDLS, YYNGEE. This CDR3 reads CASSVDQGRYGYTF. CDR3 nucleotide sequence: TGTGCCAGCAGCGTAGACCAGGGGCGGTATGGCTACACCTTC.